The 9 T cell receptor beta chains presented below share a single source sample, sequenced in a study of human T cells and chemical hapten exposure. As for time point: patch test 2, 6 weeks after DPC sensitization. This sample's treatment: therapeutic diphenylcyclopropenone sensitization with weekly scalp DPC. TCRdb re-derived calls from the RACE reads in MiXCR, one entry per CDR3 protein. The sample has more than 85,000 distinct CDR3 sequences, 9.5% to 12% seen once; the top ten hold roughly 2.2%. This sample comprised whole blood, obtained in connection with sensitization to the hapten diphenylcyclopropenone (DPC). All receptors come from a man aged 40-49 years with alopecia areata. Some clones in this sample may be carry-over from other donors' samples.

This clonotype occurred a few times. The chain combines TRBV4-3 with TRBJ2-3, with D tentatively TRBD1 (7 bases). The CDR3 runs to 17 residues. Germline CDR1 is LGHNA and CDR2 is YSLEER. The V gene lost 4 bases and the J gene lost 4 bases, with 21 bases spanning the gap. CDR3 sequence: CASSRRPGGLKADTQYF. The CDR3 nucleotides read TGCGCCAGCAGCCGAAGACCAGGGGGGTTAAAGGCAGATACGCAGTATTTT.

This clonotype was counted between two and nine times. V usage is TRBV9 and J usage is TRBJ2-3; no firm D call. Trimming stripped 0 bases from V and 4 bases from J, with 6 bases between. The CDR3 spans 13 residues. The germline CDR1 and CDR2 sequences are SGDLS and YYNGEE. CDR3 DNA sequence: TGTGCCAGCAGCGTAGTTGTTGCAGATACGCAGTATTTT. Translating it yields CASSVVVADTQYF.

The chain carries TRBV7-2 and TRBJ2-3; perhaps D is TRBD1 or TRBD2 (5 bases each). Germline V gene lookup returns CDR1 SGHTA and CDR2 FQGNSA. V lost 6 bases and J lost 7, with 20 bases in between. This CDR3 is built from 15 residues. The chain's CDR3 is CASSPEGTFGNTQYF. CDR3 bases: TGTGCCAGCAGTCCAGAGGGGACCTTCGGGAATACGCAGTATTTT. Full variable domain (rest looked up from reference TRBV7-2 and TRBJ2-3): GAGVSQSPSNKVTEKGKDVELRCDPISGHTALYWYRQSLGQGLEFLIYFQGNSAPDKSGLPSDRFSAERTGGSVSTLTIQRTQQEDSAVYLCASSPEGTFGNTQYFGPGTRLTVL.

This clonotype was seen only a few times. This chain uses TRBV7-3 with TRBJ2-3, with TRBD2 identical over 7 bases. The CDR3 is 16 amino acids. Per the germline V gene, CDR1 is SGHTA and CDR2 is FQGTGA. Trimming cost V 1 base and J 5 bases; bases outside gene matches: 9. CDR3 nucleotide sequence: TGTGCCAGCAGCTTAATGGCGGGAGCTGTTCAAGATACGCAGTATTTT. This codes for CASSLMAGAVQDTQYF.

Many counts were recorded for this clonotype. The chain employs TRBV2 and TRBJ2-5; 10 bases line up with TRBD1. Germline-derived CDR1 and CDR2 are SNHLY and FYNNEI. Trimming removed 7 bases from V and 3 bases from J; junction bases left unmatched: 8. There are 15 residues in the CDR3. This chain's CDR3 is CASTRDRGFKETQYF. CDR3 sequence (DNA): TGTGCCAGCACCCGGGACAGGGGTTTTAAAGAGACCCAGTACTTC.

The rearrangement joins TRBV5-4 to TRBJ2-4, with D unresolved. Germline V gives CDR1 SGHNT, CDR2 YYREEE (reference sequence). V lost 4 bases and J lost 2, with 10 bases in between. This CDR3 spans 14 amino acids. The CDR3 reads CASSPLETKNIQYF. The CDR3 DNA is TGTGCCAGCAGCCCCCTAGAAACCAAAAACATTCAGTACTTC. The full variable domain, completed using reference TRBV5-4 and TRBJ2-4, is ETGVTQSPTHLIKTRGQQVTLRCSSQSGHNTVSWYQQALGQGPQFIFQYYREEENGRGNFPPRFSGLQFPNYSSELNVNALELDDSALYLCASSPLETKNIQYFGAGTRLSVL.

This sequence joins TRBV6-2 or TRBV6-3 and TRBJ2-7; no reliable D call. Germline lookup yields CDR1 MNHEY and CDR2 SVGEGT. There are 13 residues in the CDR3. V was cut by 0 bases and J by 3 bases, with 6 bases left in between. The CDR3, as DNA: TGTGCCAGCAGTTACTCGAGAAGCTACGAGCAGTACGTC. Its translation is CASSYSRSYEQYV.

The chain carries TRBV7-9 and TRBJ1-4; D is unresolved. Looked up from germline, CDR1 is SEHNR and CDR2 is FQNEAQ (reference sequence). CDR3 size: 14 residues. Trimming removed 5 bases at V and 7 bases at J, with 14 bases between. The CDR3 coding sequence is TGTGCCAGCAGCCTCGTGGCAGAGGGTGAAAAACTGTTTTTT. Translating it yields CASSLVAEGEKLFF.

This clonotype showed up many times. V gene TRBV29-1 combines with J gene TRBJ1-1, with D unclear. With 4 bases removed from V and 1 base from J, the gap between germline ends came to 13 bases. The V gene's germline CDR1 is SQVTM and CDR2 ANQGSEA. This CDR3 has 14 amino acids. The CDR3 spells CSVALSQRNTEAFF. The CDR3 bases are TGCAGCGTTGCCCTTTCACAGAGGAACACTGAAGCTTTCTTT.